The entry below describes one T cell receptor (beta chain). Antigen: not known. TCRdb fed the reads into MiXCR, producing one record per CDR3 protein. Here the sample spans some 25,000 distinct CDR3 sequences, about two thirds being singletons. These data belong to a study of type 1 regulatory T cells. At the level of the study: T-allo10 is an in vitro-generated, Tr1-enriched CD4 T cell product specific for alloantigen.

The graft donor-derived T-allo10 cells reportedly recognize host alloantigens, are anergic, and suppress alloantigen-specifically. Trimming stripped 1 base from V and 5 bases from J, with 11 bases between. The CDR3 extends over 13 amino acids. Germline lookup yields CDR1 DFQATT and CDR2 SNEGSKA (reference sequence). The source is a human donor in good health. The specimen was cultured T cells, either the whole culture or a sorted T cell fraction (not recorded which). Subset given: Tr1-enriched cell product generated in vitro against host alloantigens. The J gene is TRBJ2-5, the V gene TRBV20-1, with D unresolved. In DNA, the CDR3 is TGCAGTGCTAGAGTGCCAGTGGGCGAGACCCAGTACTTC. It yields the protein CSARVPVGETQYF.